These T cell receptor beta chains were read from a single sample in a study of T-cell reconstitution after alpha-beta-depleted transplantation in children. TCRdb re-called the PCR reads through MiXCR, storing one row per CDR3 protein. This table has about 590,000 distinct CDR3 sequences, approximately 12% appearing once. The sequenced sample was PBMCs, mostly from graft donor cells, obtained 360 days after TCRalphabeta/CD19-depleted stem cell transplant. These receptors all stem from a male patient under 18 who had a stem cell transplant for acute myeloid leukemia, so the T cells may come from the graft donor. CDR3s include the opening cysteine and the closing phenylalanine or tryptophan. A D gene is named only where the DNA matches it firmly. Only some rows state a clone size, as once, few, many or a class for expanded clones.

>TRBV7-2|few|TRBD2|TRBJ2-7
CASSLVRASGDSYEQYF
TGTGCCAGCAGCTTAGTGCGGGCTAGCGGGGACTCCTACGAGCAGTACTTC
>TRBV4-3|many|.|TRBJ2-5
CASSQPPGETQYF
TGCGCCAGCAGCCAACCTCCCGGGGAGACCCAGTACTTC
>TRBV5-1|.|TRBD1|TRBJ2-7
CASTTAAGGTSYEQYF
TGCGCCAGCACAACGGCGGCAGGGGGCACTTCCTACGAGCAGTACTTC
>TRBV20-1|few|.|TRBJ2-7
CSARAEEIYYEQYF
TGCAGTGCTAGAGCGGAAGAGATTTATTACGAGCAGTACTTC
>TRBV7-8|few|.|TRBJ2-3
CASSFPTDSANTDTQYF
TGTGCCAGCAGCTTCCCTACGGATAGCGCTAACACAGATACGCAGTATTTT
>TRBV20-1|many|TRBD2|TRBJ2-2
CSATRLAGERYTGELFF
TGCAGTGCTACGCGGCTAGCGGGAGAAAGATATACCGGGGAGCTGTTTTTT
>TRBV5-4|.|TRBD2|TRBJ2-3
CASSAPGLAPLSTDTQYF
TGTGCCAGCAGCGCACCGGGACTAGCACCCTTAAGCACAGATACGCAGTATTTT
>TRBV4-3|many|TRBD1|TRBJ2-7
CASSLLGTGSYEQYF
TGCGCCAGCAGCCTACTCGGGACAGGGTCCTACGAGCAGTACTTC
>TRBV5-5|.|TRBD2|TRBJ2-1
CASSVGGTSGTNEQFF
TGTGCCAGCAGCGTGGGTGGGACTAGCGGGACCAATGAGCAGTTCTTC
>TRBV29-1|many|TRBD1|TRBJ1-1
CSVETGALTEAFF
TGCAGCGTTGAGACAGGGGCGCTCACTGAAGCTTTCTTT
>TRBV7-9|few|.|TRBJ2-7
CASSLWGDYSYEQYF
TGTGCCAGCAGCTTATGGGGTGACTATTCCTACGAGCAGTACTTC
>TRBV12-3/TRBV12-4|few|TRBD2|TRBJ2-1
CASSLGPVAGGNEQFF
TGTGCCAGCAGTTTAGGTCCCGTAGCGGGAGGCAATGAGCAGTTCTTC
>TRBV27|once|.|TRBJ2-7
CASSLSSGGQLHEQYF
TGTGCCAGCAGTTTATCGTCCGGGGGTCAACTCCACGAGCAGTACTTC
>TRBV2|few|.|TRBJ2-7
CARDSRGLKAYEQYF
TGTGCCAGGGATAGCAGGGGTCTTAAAGCCTACGAGCAGTACTTC
>TRBV7-7|few|TRBD1|TRBJ2-2
CASSLGRGLVTGELFF
TGTGCTAGCAGCTTAGGCAGGGGGCTCGTAACCGGGGAGCTGTTTTTT
>TRBV18|.|TRBD1|TRBJ1-1
CASSPQSGTGLGNTEVFF
TGTGCCAGCTCACCACAATCCGGGACAGGGCTGGGGAACACTGAAGTTTTCTTT
>TRBV4-2|.|TRBD1|TRBJ2-6
CASRPPGQGAMVLTF
TGTGCCAGCAGACCTCCGGGACAGGGGGCAATGGTCCTGACTTTC
>TRBV2|few|.|TRBJ2-4
CASSVGGRGNIQYF
TGTGCCAGCAGTGTTGGGGGACGGGGAAACATTCAGTACTTC
>TRBV5-1|many|TRBD2|TRBJ2-7
CASSWELAGSSYEQYF
TGCGCCAGCAGCTGGGAACTAGCGGGTTCCTCCTACGAGCAGTACTTC
>TRBV7-2|many|.|TRBJ2-2
CASSPGPGQFTGELFF
TGTGCCAGCAGCCCGGGTCCCGGACAGTTCACCGGGGAGCTGTTTTTT
>TRBV9|few|.|TRBJ1-1
CASSVAGDREAFF
TGTGCCAGCAGCGTAGCCGGGGATCGTGAAGCTTTCTTT
>TRBV9|few|.|TRBJ2-6
CASSVVPSGANVLTF
TGTGCCAGCAGCGTAGTTCCCTCTGGGGCCAACGTCCTGACTTTC